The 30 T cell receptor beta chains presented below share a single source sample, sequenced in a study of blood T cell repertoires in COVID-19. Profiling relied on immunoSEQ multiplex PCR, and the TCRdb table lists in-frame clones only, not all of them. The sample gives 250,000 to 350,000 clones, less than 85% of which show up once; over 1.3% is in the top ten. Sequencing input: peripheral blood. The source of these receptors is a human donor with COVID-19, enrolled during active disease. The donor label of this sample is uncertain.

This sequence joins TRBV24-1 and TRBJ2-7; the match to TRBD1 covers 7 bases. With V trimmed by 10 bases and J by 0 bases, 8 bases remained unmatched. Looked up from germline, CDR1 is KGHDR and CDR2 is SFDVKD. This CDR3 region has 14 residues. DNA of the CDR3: TGTGCCACTAGCCGGGACAGAGACTCCTACGAGCAGTACTTC. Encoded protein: CATSRDRDSYEQYF.

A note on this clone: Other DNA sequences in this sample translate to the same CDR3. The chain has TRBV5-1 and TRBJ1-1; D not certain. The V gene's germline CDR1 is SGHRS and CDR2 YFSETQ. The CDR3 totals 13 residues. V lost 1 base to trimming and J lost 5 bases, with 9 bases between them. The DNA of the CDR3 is TGCGCCAGCAGCTTGCGGGGAGGAACTGAAGCTTTCTTT. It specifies CASSLRGGTEAFF.

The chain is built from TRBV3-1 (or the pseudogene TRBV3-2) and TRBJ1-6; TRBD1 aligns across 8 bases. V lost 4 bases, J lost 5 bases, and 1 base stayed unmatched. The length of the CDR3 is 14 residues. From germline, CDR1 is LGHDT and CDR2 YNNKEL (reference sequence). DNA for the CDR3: TGTGCCAGCAGCCGGACAGGGAATAATTCACCCCTCCACTTT. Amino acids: CASSRTGNNSPLHF.

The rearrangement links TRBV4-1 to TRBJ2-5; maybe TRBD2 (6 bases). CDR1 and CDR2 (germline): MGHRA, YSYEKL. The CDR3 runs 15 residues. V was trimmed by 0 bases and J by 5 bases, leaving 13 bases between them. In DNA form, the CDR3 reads TGCGCCAGCAGCCAAGATCATCCGGGAGTGGAGACCCAGTACTTC. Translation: CASSQDHPGVETQYF.

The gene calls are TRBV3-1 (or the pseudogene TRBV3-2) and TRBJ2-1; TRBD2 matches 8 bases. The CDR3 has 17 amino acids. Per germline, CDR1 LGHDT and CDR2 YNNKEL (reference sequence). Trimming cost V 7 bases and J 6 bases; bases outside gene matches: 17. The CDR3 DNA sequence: TGTGCCAGCAATTACGAAACCGGGACTAGTTTACCCAATGAGCAGTTCTTC. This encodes CASNYETGTSLPNEQFF.

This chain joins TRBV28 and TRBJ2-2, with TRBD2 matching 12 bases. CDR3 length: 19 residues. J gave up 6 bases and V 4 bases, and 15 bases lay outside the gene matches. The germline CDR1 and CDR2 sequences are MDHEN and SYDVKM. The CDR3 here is CASSSGLAGPKRRAGELFF. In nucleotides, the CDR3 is TGTGCCAGCAGTTCAGGACTAGCGGGACCAAAAAGACGAGCCGGGGAGCTGTTTTTT.

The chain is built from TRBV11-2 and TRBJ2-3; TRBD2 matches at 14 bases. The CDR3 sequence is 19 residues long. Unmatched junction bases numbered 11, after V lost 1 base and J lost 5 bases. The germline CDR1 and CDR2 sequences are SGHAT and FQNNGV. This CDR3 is CASSLGDRGLAGVIDTQYF. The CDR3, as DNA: TGTGCCAGCAGCTTAGGTGACAGGGGACTAGCGGGAGTTATAGATACGCAGTATTTT.

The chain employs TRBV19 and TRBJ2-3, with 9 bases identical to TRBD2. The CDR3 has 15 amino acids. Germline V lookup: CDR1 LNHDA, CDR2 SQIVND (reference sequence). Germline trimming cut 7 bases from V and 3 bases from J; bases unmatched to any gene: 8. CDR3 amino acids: CASTRLAGKTDTQYF. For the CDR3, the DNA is TGTGCCAGTACGAGGCTAGCGGGAAAAACAGATACGCAGTATTTT.

The CDR3 region is CASSQDPQAGGPSLNTGELFF. The CDR3 DNA follows: TGTGCCAGCAGCCAAGATCCACAAGCGGGAGGACCGTCCTTGAACACCGGGGAGCTGTTTTTT. The chain recombines TRBV4-2 with TRBJ2-2; 9 bases are shared with TRBD2. The V segment lost 0 bases and the J segment 1 base; nucleotides outside the gene matches: 15. This CDR3 has 21 residues. Germline values: CDR1 LGHNA, CDR2 YNFKEQ.

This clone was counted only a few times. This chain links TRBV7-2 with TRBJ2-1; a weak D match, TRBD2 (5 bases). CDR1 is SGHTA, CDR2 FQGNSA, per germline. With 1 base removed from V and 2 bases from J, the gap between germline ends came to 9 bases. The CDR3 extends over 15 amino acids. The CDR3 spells CASSLEGRPYNEQFF. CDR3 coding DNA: TGTGCCAGCAGCTTAGAAGGGAGACCCTACAATGAGCAGTTCTTC. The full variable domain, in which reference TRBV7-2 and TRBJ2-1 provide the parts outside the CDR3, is GAGVSQSPSNKVTEKGKDVELRCDPISGHTALYWYRQSLGQGLEFLIYFQGNSAPDKSGLPSDRFSAERTGGSVSTLTIQRTQQEDSAVYLCASSLEGRPYNEQFFGPGTRLTVL.

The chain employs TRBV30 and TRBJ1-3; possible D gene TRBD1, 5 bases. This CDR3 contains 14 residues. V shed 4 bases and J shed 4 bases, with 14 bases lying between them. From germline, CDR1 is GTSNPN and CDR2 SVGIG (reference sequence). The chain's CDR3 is CAWNPGFAGNTIYF. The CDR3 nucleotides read TGTGCCTGGAACCCAGGGTTCGCGGGAAACACCATATATTTT.

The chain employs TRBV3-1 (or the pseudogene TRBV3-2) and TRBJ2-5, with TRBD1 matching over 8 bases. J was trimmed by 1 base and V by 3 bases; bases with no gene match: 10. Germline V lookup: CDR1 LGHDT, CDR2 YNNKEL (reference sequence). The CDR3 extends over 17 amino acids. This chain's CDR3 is CASSQRRDRRAQETQYF. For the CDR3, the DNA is TGTGCCAGCAGCCAGAGGAGGGACAGGAGAGCCCAAGAGACCCAGTACTTC.

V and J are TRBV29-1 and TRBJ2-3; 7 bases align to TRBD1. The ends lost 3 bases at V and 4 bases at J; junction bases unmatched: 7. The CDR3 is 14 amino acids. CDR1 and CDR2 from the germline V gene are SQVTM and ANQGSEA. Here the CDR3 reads CSVDRQGVSDTQYF. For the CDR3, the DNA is TGCAGCGTTGACCGTCAGGGGGTCTCAGATACGCAGTATTTT.

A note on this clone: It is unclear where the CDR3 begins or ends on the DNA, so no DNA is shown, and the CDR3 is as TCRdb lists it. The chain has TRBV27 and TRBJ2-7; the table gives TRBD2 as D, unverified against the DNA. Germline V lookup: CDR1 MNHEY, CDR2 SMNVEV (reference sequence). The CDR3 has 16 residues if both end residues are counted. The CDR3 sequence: CASSLERDFRSYEQYF.

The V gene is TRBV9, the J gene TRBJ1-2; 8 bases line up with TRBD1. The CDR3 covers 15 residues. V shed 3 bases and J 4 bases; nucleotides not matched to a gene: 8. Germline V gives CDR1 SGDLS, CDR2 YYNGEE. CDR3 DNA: TGTGCCAGCAGCGCAGGACAGGGCGGGGGCTATGGCTACACCTTC. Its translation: CASSAGQGGGYGYTF.

The chain's CDR3 is CASSVAIANEQFF. The CDR3 coding sequence is TGTGCCAGCAGCGTAGCAATAGCAAATGAGCAGTTCTTC. This chain joins TRBV9 and TRBJ2-1; D call uncertain. Germline CDR1 and CDR2: SGDLS and YYNGEE. This CDR3 comprises 13 residues. V lost 0 bases and J lost 7, with 8 bases in between.

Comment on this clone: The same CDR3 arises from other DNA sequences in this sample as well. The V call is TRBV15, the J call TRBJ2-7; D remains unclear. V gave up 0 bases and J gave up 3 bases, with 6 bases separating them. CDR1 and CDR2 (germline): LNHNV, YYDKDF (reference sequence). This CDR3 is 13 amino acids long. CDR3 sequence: CATSRDAGYEQYF. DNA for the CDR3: TGTGCCACCAGCAGAGATGCAGGCTACGAGCAGTACTTC.

This CDR3 reads CASSSLGQGYYGYTF. The DNA of the CDR3 is TGCGCCAGCAGCTCGCTAGGACAGGGATACTATGGCTACACCTTC. The V call is TRBV4-3, the J call TRBJ1-2; 8 bases fit TRBD1. This CDR3 is built from 15 residues. The J segment lost 3 bases and the V segment lost 5 bases, leaving 8 bases of the junction unmatched. Germline CDR1 LGHNA, CDR2 YSLEER.

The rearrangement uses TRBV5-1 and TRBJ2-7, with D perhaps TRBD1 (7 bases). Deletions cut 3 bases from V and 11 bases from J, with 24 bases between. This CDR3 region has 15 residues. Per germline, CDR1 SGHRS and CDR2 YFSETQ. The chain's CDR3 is CASSSSGGTSLGEYF. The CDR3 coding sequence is TGCGCCAGCAGCTCGTCAGGGGGGACCTCCCTTGGGGAGTACTTC. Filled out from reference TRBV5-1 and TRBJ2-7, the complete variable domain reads KAGVTQTPRYLIKTRGQQVTLSCSPISGHRSVSWYQQTPGQGLQFLFEYFSETQRNKGNFPGRFSGRQFSNSRSEMNVSTLELGDSALYLCASSSSGGTSLGEYFGPGTRLTVT.

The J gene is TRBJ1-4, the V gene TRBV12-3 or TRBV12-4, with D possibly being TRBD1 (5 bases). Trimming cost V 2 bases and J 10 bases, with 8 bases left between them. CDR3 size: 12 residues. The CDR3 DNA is TGTGCCAGCAGTTTAAAGGGGCTAAAACTGTTTTTT. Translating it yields CASSLKGLKLFF.

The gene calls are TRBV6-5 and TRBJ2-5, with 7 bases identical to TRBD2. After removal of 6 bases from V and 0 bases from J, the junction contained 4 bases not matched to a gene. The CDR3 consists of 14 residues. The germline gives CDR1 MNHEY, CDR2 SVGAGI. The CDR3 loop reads CASSPGRDQETQYF. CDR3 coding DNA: TGTGCCAGCAGCCCGGGGAGGGACCAAGAGACCCAGTACTTC.

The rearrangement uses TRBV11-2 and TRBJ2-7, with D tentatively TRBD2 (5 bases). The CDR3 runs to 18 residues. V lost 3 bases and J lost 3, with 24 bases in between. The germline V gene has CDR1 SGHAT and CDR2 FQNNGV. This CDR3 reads CASSFSRPGWSGNYEQYF. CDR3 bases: TGTGCCAGCAGCTTTAGTCGGCCGGGGTGGTCGGGGAACTACGAGCAGTACTTC. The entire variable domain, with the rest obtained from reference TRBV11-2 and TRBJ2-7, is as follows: EAGVAQSPRYKIIEKRQSVAFWCNPISGHATLYWYQQILGQGPKLLIQFQNNGVVDDSQLPKDRFSAERLKGVDSTLKIQPAKLEDSAVYLCASSFSRPGWSGNYEQYFGPGTRLTVT.

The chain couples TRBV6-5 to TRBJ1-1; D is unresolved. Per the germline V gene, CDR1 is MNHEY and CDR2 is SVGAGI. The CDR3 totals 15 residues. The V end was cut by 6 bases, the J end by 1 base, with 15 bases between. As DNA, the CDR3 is TGTGCCAGCAGACTACCGGCCGCCGCGAACACTGAAGCTTTCTTT. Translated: CASRLPAAANTEAFF.

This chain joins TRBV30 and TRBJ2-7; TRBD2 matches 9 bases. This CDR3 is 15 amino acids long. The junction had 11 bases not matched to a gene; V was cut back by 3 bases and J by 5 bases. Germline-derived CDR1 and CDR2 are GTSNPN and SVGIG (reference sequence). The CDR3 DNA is TGTGCCTGGAGCGCCGGCCTAGCGGGGCAAAACGAGCAGTACTTC. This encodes CAWSAGLAGQNEQYF.

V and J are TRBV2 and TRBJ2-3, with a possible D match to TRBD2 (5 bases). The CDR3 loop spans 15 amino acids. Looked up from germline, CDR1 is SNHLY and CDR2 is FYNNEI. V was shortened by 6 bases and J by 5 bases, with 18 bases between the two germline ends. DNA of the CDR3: TGTGCCAGCAGGGAACTAGAGGACTTAGGAGATACGCAGTATTTT. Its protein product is CASRELEDLGDTQYF. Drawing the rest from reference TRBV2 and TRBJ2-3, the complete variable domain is EPEVTQTPSHQVTQMGQEVILRCVPISNHLYFYWYRQILGQKVEFLVSFYNNEISEKSEIFDDQFSVERPDGSNFTLKIRSTKLEDSAMYFCASRELEDLGDTQYFGPGTRLTVL.

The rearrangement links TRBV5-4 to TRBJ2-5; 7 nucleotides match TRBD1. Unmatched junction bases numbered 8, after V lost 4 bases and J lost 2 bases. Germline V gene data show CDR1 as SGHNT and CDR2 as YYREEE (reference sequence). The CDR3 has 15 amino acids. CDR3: CASSQPGQRQETQYF. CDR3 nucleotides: TGTGCCAGCAGCCAACCGGGACAGCGGCAAGAGACCCAGTACTTC.

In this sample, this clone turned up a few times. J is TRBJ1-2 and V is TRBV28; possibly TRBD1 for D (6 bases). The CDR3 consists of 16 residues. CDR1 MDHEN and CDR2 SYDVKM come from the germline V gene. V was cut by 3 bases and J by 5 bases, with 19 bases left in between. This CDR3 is CASSLEQGRAWYGYTF. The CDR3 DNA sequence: TGTGCCAGCAGTTTGGAACAGGGAAGGGCTTGGTATGGCTACACCTTC.

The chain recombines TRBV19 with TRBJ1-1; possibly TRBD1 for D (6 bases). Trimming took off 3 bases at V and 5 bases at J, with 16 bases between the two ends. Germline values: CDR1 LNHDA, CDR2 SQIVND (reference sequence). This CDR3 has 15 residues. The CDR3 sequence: CASSIRRGGGTEAFF. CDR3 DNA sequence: TGTGCCAGTAGTATCCGCAGAGGGGGAGGGACTGAAGCTTTCTTT. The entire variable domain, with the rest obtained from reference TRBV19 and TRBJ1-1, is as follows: DGGITQSPKYLFRKEGQNVTLSCEQNLNHDAMYWYRQDPGQGLRLIYYSQIVNDFQKGDIAEGYSVSREKKESFPLTVTSAQKNPTAFYLCASSIRRGGGTEAFFGQGTRLTVV.

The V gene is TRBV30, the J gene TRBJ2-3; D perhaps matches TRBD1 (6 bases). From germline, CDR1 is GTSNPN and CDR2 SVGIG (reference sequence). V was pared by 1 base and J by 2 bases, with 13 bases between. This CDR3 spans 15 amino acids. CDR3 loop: CAWSDDRTYTDTQYF. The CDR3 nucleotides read TGTGCCTGGAGTGATGACAGGACCTACACAGATACGCAGTATTTT.

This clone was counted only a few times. CDR3 in DNA: TGTGCCAGCAGCCAGACAGGAGTCACTGAAGCTTTCTTT. Amino acids: CASSQTGVTEAFF. The chain recombines TRBV3-1 (or the pseudogene TRBV3-2) with TRBJ1-1, with D possibly being TRBD1 (6 bases). CDR1 is LGHDT, CDR2 YNNKEL, per germline (reference sequence). This CDR3 has 13 amino acids. Between the trimmed V and J ends, which lost 3 bases and 4 bases, there was a span of 9 bases.